One and the same sample provided the 22 T cell receptor beta chains below, sequenced in a study of cytotoxic CD8 clonotypes in ibrutinib-treated CLL. Assay used: immunoSEQ multiplex PCR; TCRdb lists only in-frame clones, some missing. The repertoire consists of 150,000 to 200,000 clones, with roughly 88% occurring once and the leading ten covering around 3%. The source material was PBMCs, sampled at disease progression, from a patient treated with ibrutinib. These receptors were collected from a human donor with chronic lymphocytic leukemia.

The V gene is TRBV11-2, the J gene TRBJ2-7, with 7 bases fitting TRBD1. Germline V CDR1 and CDR2: SGHAT, FQNNGV. After removal of 0 bases from V and 2 bases from J, the junction contained 7 bases not matched to a gene. The CDR3 contains 16 residues. The CDR3 here is CASSLDRDSATYEQYF. The CDR3 nucleotides read TGTGCCAGCAGCTTAGACCGGGACAGCGCAACCTACGAGCAGTACTTC.

V gene TRBV27 combines with J gene TRBJ2-4, with D unclear. This CDR3 has 13 amino acids. V was cut by 0 bases and J by 8 bases, with 8 bases left in between. The germline V gene encodes CDR1 MNHEY and CDR2 SMNVEV (reference sequence). CDR3 in amino acids: CASSLSDRYIQYF. In DNA, the CDR3 is TGTGCCAGCAGTTTATCGGACCGTTACATTCAGTACTTC.

CDR3 sequence reads: CASSIVGLENTEAFF. CDR3 bases: TGTGCCAGTAGTATAGTGGGGCTAGAAAACACTGAAGCTTTCTTT. The rearrangement uses TRBV19 and TRBJ1-1, with D perhaps matching TRBD1 (5 bases). Germline lookup yields CDR1 LNHDA and CDR2 SQIVND (reference sequence). The CDR3 spans 15 residues. Trimming removed 1 base at V and 2 bases at J, with 11 bases between.

The chain employs TRBV19 and TRBJ2-4, with D unclear. Germline assignment: CDR1 LNHDA and CDR2 SQIVND (reference sequence). Trimming removed 4 bases from V and 0 bases from J, with 16 bases in between. The CDR3 length is 17 residues. The CDR3 nucleotides are TGTGCCAGTAGTACCACATCGGAGCCGCTAGCCAAAAACATTCAGTACTTC. Translation gives CASSTTSEPLAKNIQYF.

The gene calls are TRBV5-1 and TRBJ2-7; no reliable D call. With 5 bases removed from V and 4 bases from J, the gap between germline ends came to 10 bases. CDR1 and CDR2 (germline): SGHRS, YFSETQ. The CDR3 has 12 amino acids. CDR3 loop: CASRRTDYEQYF. The CDR3 nucleotides read TGCGCCAGCAGACGGACGGATTACGAGCAGTACTTC.

The chain links TRBV5-6 to TRBJ2-5; no clear D. Per germline, CDR1 SGHDT and CDR2 YYEEEE. This CDR3 has 16 amino acids. V was shortened by 0 bases and J by 2 bases, with 14 bases between the two germline ends. As DNA, the CDR3 is TGTGCCAGCAGCTTGGTCGGCGTCGTAGGACAAGAGACCCAGTACTTC. It is translated as CASSLVGVVGQETQYF.

Only one count was recorded for this clone. The chain carries TRBV2 and TRBJ2-2; 11 bases are a match to TRBD2. V shed 6 bases, J shed 2 bases, and the junction held 11 bases outside the gene matches. This CDR3 spans 18 amino acids. The germline gives CDR1 SNHLY, CDR2 FYNNEI. The CDR3 DNA is TGTGCCAGCAGCTTCGGCGGGCTAGCGGGAGGAAACACCGGGGAGCTGTTTTTT. Translation: CASSFGGLAGGNTGELFF.

This clone is a singleton in its sample. V usage is TRBV6-5 and J usage is TRBJ1-5; D perhaps matches TRBD1 (5 bases). The germline V gene has CDR1 MNHEY and CDR2 SVGAGI. The length of the CDR3 is 14 residues. V dropped 8 bases and J dropped 6 bases, with 17 bases sitting between them. This CDR3 reads CASSPGGTGQPQHF. As DNA, the CDR3 is TGTGCCAGCTCCCCGGGGGGAACCGGTCAGCCCCAGCATTTT.

V is TRBV28 and J is TRBJ1-1; tentative D call: TRBD1 (5 bases). The germline V and J ends were trimmed by 5 bases and 2 bases, with 27 bases remaining between them. Germline V gives CDR1 MDHEN, CDR2 SYDVKM. This CDR3 is built from 19 residues. The CDR3 reads CASSPTYTRWAGNNTEAFF. CDR3 nucleotides: TGTGCCAGCAGTCCAACATATACGCGGTGGGCAGGGAACAACACTGAAGCTTTCTTT.

The chain uses TRBV27 and TRBJ2-1, with 9 nucleotides matching TRBD2. V was clipped by 1 base and J by 7 bases; unmatched bases: 14. The V gene's germline CDR1 is MNHEY and CDR2 SMNVEV (reference sequence). CDR3 length equals 18 residues. The CDR3 is CASSLYSGASGIRNEQFF. The DNA for the CDR3 is TGTGCCAGCAGTTTATATTCTGGCGCTAGCGGGATCAGAAATGAGCAGTTCTTC.

The genes are TRBV30 and TRBJ2-7; a possible D gene is TRBD2 (5 bases). There are 14 residues in the CDR3. Germline-derived CDR1 and CDR2 are GTSNPN and SVGIG (reference sequence). V was clipped by 0 bases and J by 4 bases, with 13 bases between them. CDR3 bases: TGTGCCTGGAGTGTACGTCGGGGTTCGTACGAGCAGTACTTC. Translated, it gives CAWSVRRGSYEQYF.

The chain joins TRBV14 to TRBJ1-5, with 8 bases aligning to TRBD1. This CDR3 contains 15 residues. Per the germline V gene, CDR1 is SGHDN and CDR2 is FVKESK. V shed 4 bases, J shed 1 base, and the junction held 3 bases outside the gene matches. The CDR3 DNA sequence: TGTGCCAGCAGCCGGGGGACAGGCAGCAATCAGCCCCAGCATTTT. Protein sequence: CASSRGTGSNQPQHF.

This rearrangement joins TRBV30 to TRBJ2-7, with 13 positions matching TRBD2. V shed 1 base and J 5 bases; nucleotides not matched to a gene: 14. This CDR3 is built from 18 residues. Per the germline V gene, CDR1 is GTSNPN and CDR2 is SVGIG (reference sequence). The CDR3 DNA follows: TGTGCCTGGAGTGCCTGGACTAGCGGGAGTGGCAATGGGGACGAGCAGTACTTC. Residues: CAWSAWTSGSGNGDEQYF.

This clone came up a few times. The chain is built from TRBV7-6 and TRBJ2-1; D is unclear. CDR3 length equals 12 residues. Trimming took 0 bases from V and 5 from J, leaving 2 bases between them. Looked up from germline, CDR1 is SGHVS and CDR2 is FNYEAQ. CDR3 sequence reads: CASSLADNEQFF. DNA for the CDR3: TGTGCCAGCAGCTTAGCTGACAATGAGCAGTTCTTC.

The chain couples TRBV9 to TRBJ1-2; D call uncertain. This CDR3 is 13 amino acids long. Germline loops: CDR1 SGDLS, CDR2 YYNGEE. V was cut by 0 bases and J by 2 bases, with 5 bases left in between. The CDR3 region is CASSVDTNYGYTF. The CDR3 region has the DNA TGTGCCAGCAGCGTAGACACGAACTATGGCTACACCTTC.

This chain joins TRBV5-1 and TRBJ2-6; unclear D gene. Germline lookup yields CDR1 SGHRS and CDR2 YFSETQ. This CDR3 is built from 15 residues. V lost 3 bases to trimming and J lost 2 bases, with 9 bases between them. The CDR3 sequence is CASSSQRAGANVLTF. CDR3 coding DNA: TGCGCCAGCAGCTCCCAACGAGCTGGGGCCAACGTCCTGACTTTC.

The chain employs TRBV11-3 and TRBJ2-5, with no clear D. Between the trimmed V and J ends, which lost 5 bases and 7 bases, there was a span of 11 bases. The CDR3 is made up of 12 amino acids. In germline, CDR1 is SGHNT, CDR2 YENEEA. CDR3 sequence: CASSPGGTTQYF. The CDR3 DNA reads TGTGCCAGCAGCCCCGGCGGTACGACCCAGTACTTC.

The chain carries TRBV7-9 and TRBJ1-4, with D perhaps matching TRBD1 (5 bases). In germline, CDR1 is SEHNR, CDR2 FQNEAQ (reference sequence). V shed 5 bases and J shed 2 bases, with 12 bases lying between them. CDR3 length: 15 amino acids. The CDR3 nucleotides are TGTGCCAGCAGCCCTGGAGGGGCGACTAATGAAAAACTGTTTTTT. The encoded protein is CASSPGGATNEKLFF.

The V call is TRBV5-1, the J call TRBJ2-5; D is unresolved. This CDR3 comprises 13 residues. The ends were cut back, 0 bases at V and 1 base at J, with 4 bases in the middle. The V gene's germline CDR1 is SGHRS and CDR2 YFSETQ. The CDR3 coding sequence is TGCGCCAGCAGCTTGGAACTCCAAGAGACCCAGTACTTC. This gives the protein CASSLELQETQYF.

This clone showed up just once. The chain joins TRBV29-1 to TRBJ2-5; weak D call: TRBD1 (5 bases). CDR1 SQVTM and CDR2 ANQGSEA come from the germline V gene. With 4 bases removed from V and 0 bases from J, the gap between germline ends came to 12 bases. The CDR3 totals 14 residues. CDR3 loop: CSVGVRANQETQYF. The CDR3 coding sequence is TGCAGCGTTGGCGTCAGGGCTAACCAAGAGACCCAGTACTTC.

The V gene is TRBV7-6, the J gene TRBJ2-1; 11 bases fit TRBD2. Germline lookup yields CDR1 SGHVS and CDR2 FNYEAQ. J lost 3 bases, V lost 5 bases, and 9 bases had no gene match. The CDR3 has 17 amino acids. CDR3 protein: CASSPRVAGGIYNEQFF. CDR3 bases: TGTGCCAGCAGCCCCAGGGTAGCGGGAGGGATCTACAATGAGCAGTTCTTC.

This clone was seen a single time. V usage is TRBV28 and J usage is TRBJ1-1; D is uncertain. CDR3 length equals 15 residues. With 5 bases removed from V and 5 bases from J, the gap between germline ends came to 18 bases. CDR1 and CDR2 from the germline V gene are MDHEN and SYDVKM. The CDR3 DNA reads as TGTGCCAGCAGTGGGTTCGGAAAGGGAAATACTGAAGCTTTCTTT. Its translation: CASSGFGKGNTEAFF.